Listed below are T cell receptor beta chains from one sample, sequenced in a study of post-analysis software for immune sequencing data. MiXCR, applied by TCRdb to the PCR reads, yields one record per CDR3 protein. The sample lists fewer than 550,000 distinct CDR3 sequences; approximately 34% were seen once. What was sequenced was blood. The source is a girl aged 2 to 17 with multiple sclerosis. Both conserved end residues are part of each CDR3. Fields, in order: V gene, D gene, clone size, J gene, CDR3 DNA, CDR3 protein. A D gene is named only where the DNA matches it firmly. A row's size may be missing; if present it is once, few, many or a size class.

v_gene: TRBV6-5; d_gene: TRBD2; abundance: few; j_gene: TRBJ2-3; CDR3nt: TGTGCCAGCAGTACGGGGGGAATTAGCACAGATACGCAGTATTTT; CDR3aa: CASSTGGISTDTQYF
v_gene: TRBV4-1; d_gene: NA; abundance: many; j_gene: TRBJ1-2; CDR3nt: TGCGCCAGCAGCCCCGGGGTAGCTTATAACTATGGCTACACCTTC; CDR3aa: CASSPGVAYNYGYTF
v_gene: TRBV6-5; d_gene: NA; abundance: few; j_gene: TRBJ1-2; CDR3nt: TGTGCCAGCAGTTACCGCGGGACTAACTATGGCTACACCTTC; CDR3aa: CASSYRGTNYGYTF
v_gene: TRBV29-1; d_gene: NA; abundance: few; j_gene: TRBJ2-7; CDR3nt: TGCAGCGTTGAAAGGGGTCCCGTCGAGCAGTACTTC; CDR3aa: CSVERGPVEQYF
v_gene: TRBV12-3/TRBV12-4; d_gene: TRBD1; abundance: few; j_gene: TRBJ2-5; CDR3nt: TGTGCCAGCAGTTTTGAGGGACAGCCGCGGGAGACCCAGTACTTC; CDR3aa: CASSFEGQPRETQYF
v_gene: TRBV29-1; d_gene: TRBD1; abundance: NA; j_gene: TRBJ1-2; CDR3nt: TGCAGCGTTGAAGACGACAGGGCAAGCTACACCTTC; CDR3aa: CSVEDDRASYTF
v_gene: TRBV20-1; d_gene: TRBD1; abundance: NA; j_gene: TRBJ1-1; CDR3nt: TGCAGTACCAGGGAACAGGGGGGCACTTTGGTAGCTTTCTTT; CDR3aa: CSTREQGGTLVAFF
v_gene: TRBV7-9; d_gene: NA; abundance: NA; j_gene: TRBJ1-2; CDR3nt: TGTGCCAGCAGCCCCCCGGTTGACTATGGCTACACCTTC; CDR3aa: CASSPPVDYGYTF
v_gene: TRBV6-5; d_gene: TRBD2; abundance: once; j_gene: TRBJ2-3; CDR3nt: TGTACCAGCAGGCGATCTCAGCGGGGATATTCAGATACGCAGTATTTT; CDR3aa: CTSRRSQRGYSDTQYF
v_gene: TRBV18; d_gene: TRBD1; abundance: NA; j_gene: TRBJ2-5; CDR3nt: TGTGCCAGCTCACCACTCGACAGGGTTAAAGAGACCCAGTACTTC; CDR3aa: CASSPLDRVKETQYF
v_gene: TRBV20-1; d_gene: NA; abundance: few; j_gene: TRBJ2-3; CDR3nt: TGCAGTGCTAGTGGTGGTAGCGAGGCGGGGGATACGCAGTATTTT; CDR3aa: CSASGGSEAGDTQYF
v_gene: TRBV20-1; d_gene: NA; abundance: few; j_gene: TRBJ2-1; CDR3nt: TGCAGTGTGCCGGGACAACGATTTGGCAATGAGCAGTTCTTC; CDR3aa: CSVPGQRFGNEQFF
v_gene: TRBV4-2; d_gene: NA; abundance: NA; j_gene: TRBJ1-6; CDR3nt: TGTGCCAGCAGCCAAGAAGAGGGGAACGATTCACCCCTCCACTTT; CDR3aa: CASSQEEGNDSPLHF
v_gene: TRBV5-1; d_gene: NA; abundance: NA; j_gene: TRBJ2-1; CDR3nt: TGCGCCAGCAGCTTGGGAATAGACAATGAGCAGTTCTTC; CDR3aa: CASSLGIDNEQFF
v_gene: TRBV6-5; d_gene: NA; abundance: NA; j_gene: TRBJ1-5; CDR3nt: TGTGCCAGCAGTTCGGCCGGCAGGGACAAATGGCCTAATCAGCCCCAGCATTTT; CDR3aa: CASSSAGRDKWPNQPQHF
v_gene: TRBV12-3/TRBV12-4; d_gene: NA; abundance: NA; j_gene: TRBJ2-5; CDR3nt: TGTGCCAGCAGTCCGCATGGGCTGGAGACCCAGTACTTC; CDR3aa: CASSPHGLETQYF
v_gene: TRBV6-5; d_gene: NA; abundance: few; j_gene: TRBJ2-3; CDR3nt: TGTGCCAGCAGTTACCGGAGCGGCGTAGATACGCAGTATTTT; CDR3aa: CASSYRSGVDTQYF
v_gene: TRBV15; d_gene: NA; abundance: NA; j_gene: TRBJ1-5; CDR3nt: TGTGCCACCAGCAGAGATCAGGTTTATAGCAATCAGCCCCAGCATTTT; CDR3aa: CATSRDQVYSNQPQHF
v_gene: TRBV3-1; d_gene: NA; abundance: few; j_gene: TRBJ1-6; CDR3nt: TGTGCCAGCAGCAAGACAGGTTCCTATAATTCACCCCTCCACTTT; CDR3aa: CASSKTGSYNSPLHF